The next 9 T cell receptor beta chains were all read from a single sample in a study of blood T cell repertoires in COVID-19. Profiling relied on immunoSEQ multiplex PCR, and the TCRdb table lists in-frame clones only, not all of them. The table lists some 110,000 clones, over 80% of them singletons. The sample comprised PBMCs or T cells enriched from blood (not recorded which). The receptor source for this set is a woman in her thirties who had recovered from COVID-19.

This clone was found a few times. The chain combines TRBV4-1 with TRBJ2-7; D not certain. Germline CDR1 and CDR2: MGHRA and YSYEKL. Trimming pared 0 bases from V and 2 bases from J, leaving 2 bases between. The CDR3 is 12 residues long. The CDR3 reads CASSQDTYEQYF. CDR3 DNA sequence: TGCGCCAGCAGCCAAGATACCTACGAGCAGTACTTC.

Regarding this clone: The sample holds other DNA sequences that translate to the same CDR3. The chain joins TRBV30 to TRBJ1-5; a weak D match, TRBD1 (6 bases). Between the trimmed V and J ends, which lost 0 bases and 6 bases, there was a span of 15 bases. Germline V gives CDR1 GTSNPN, CDR2 SVGIG (reference sequence). This CDR3 is 15 amino acids long. CDR3 in DNA: TGTGCCTGGAGTGTACTCGGGGGGCGCGGTCAGCCCCAGCATTTT. This gives the protein CAWSVLGGRGQPQHF.

V usage is TRBV19 and J usage is TRBJ2-5; unclear D gene. Germline assignment: CDR1 LNHDA and CDR2 SQIVND (reference sequence). The CDR3 spans 13 residues. The V end was cut by 9 bases, the J end by 6 bases, with 17 bases between. For the CDR3, the DNA is TGTGCCAGCTCAACCTCTAGTGTCCAGACCCAGTACTTC. As protein: CASSTSSVQTQYF. Full variable domain (missing parts from reference TRBV19 and TRBJ2-5): DGGITQSPKYLFRKEGQNVTLSCEQNLNHDAMYWYRQDPGQGLRLIYYSQIVNDFQKGDIAEGYSVSREKKESFPLTVTSAQKNPTAFYLCASSTSSVQTQYFGPGTRLLVL.

The V gene is TRBV4-3, the J gene TRBJ2-3, with D possibly matching TRBD2 (7 bases). The germline V gene has CDR1 LGHNA and CDR2 YSLEER. The CDR3 is 14 amino acids. Trimming cost V 3 bases and J 2 bases, with 9 bases left between them. This CDR3 reads CASSQGGLTDTQYF. CDR3 DNA: TGCGCCAGCAGCCAGGGGGGGCTCACAGATACGCAGTATTTT.

V and J are TRBV27 and TRBJ1-1; D gene ambiguous. The CDR3 totals 14 residues. V shed 5 bases and J shed 0 bases, with 10 bases lying between them. Germline-derived CDR1 and CDR2 are MNHEY and SMNVEV (reference sequence). The CDR3 DNA is TGTGCCAGCAGTCCCGGACTGATGAACACTGAAGCTTTCTTT. Translated, it gives CASSPGLMNTEAFF.

The chain is built from TRBV24-1 and TRBJ2-1, with 7 positions matching TRBD2. Germline V gene sequence: CDR1 KGHDR, CDR2 SFDVKD. V lost 3 bases to trimming and J lost 3 bases; unmatched junction nucleotides: 7. The CDR3 length is 16 residues. CDR3 loop: CATSDLPSGDYNEQFF. CDR3 bases: TGTGCCACCAGTGATCTCCCTAGCGGAGACTACAATGAGCAGTTCTTC.

The gene calls are TRBV27 and TRBJ2-7; 10 positions agree with TRBD2. This CDR3 contains 16 residues. Germline-derived CDR1 and CDR2 are MNHEY and SMNVEV (reference sequence). After removal of 4 bases from V and 7 bases from J, the junction contained 13 bases not matched to a gene. CDR3 sequence reads: CASSSHQVAGGWEQYF. The CDR3 bases are TGTGCCAGCAGTTCCCACCAGGTAGCGGGAGGTTGGGAGCAGTACTTC.

The chain has TRBV19 and TRBJ2-1; 7 bases are a match to TRBD2. Germline V gene sequence: CDR1 LNHDA, CDR2 SQIVND (reference sequence). CDR3 length: 14 residues. Trimming took 7 bases from V and 3 from J; bases not matched to a gene: 6. CDR3 sequence reads: CASNRGERYNEQFF. The DNA of the CDR3 is TGTGCCAGTAATCGGGGGGAGCGCTACAATGAGCAGTTCTTC.

This clone was observed once. This chain links TRBV5-5 with TRBJ2-1; D is ambiguous. CDR3 size: 13 residues. The germline V gene encodes CDR1 SGHKS and CDR2 YYEKEE (reference sequence). The germline V and J ends were trimmed by 2 bases and 10 bases, with 13 bases remaining between them. CDR3 bases: TGTGCCAGCAGCTTTACATCGGGTTCCGAGCAGTTCTTC. It codes for CASSFTSGSEQFF.